This T cell receptor (beta chain) was recovered during a study of blood T cell repertoires in COVID-19. Across the study: There were acute and convalescent COVID-19 samples, and they came from the United States, Italy and Spain. Sample material is recorded as cDNA or gDNA derived from T cells, B-cell-depleted T cells, or PBMCs.

Of note for this clone: The same CDR3 can be traced to other DNA sequences in this sample.

Assay used: immunoSEQ multiplex PCR; TCRdb lists only in-frame clones, some missing. Here the sample spans around 94,000 clones, around nine tenths being singletons. This receptor was obtained from a middle-aged man with active or convalescent COVID-19. Sequencing input: peripheral blood.

Written as DNA, the CDR3 is TGTGCCAGTAGTATTGGGGGGTCCTACGAGCAGTACTTC. Translating it yields CASSIGGSYEQYF. This rearrangement joins TRBV19 to TRBJ2-7, with a possible D match to TRBD2 (6 bases). CDR3 length: 13 amino acids. Trimming pared 3 bases from V and 1 base from J, leaving 7 bases between. Germline values: CDR1 LNHDA, CDR2 SQIVND (reference sequence).